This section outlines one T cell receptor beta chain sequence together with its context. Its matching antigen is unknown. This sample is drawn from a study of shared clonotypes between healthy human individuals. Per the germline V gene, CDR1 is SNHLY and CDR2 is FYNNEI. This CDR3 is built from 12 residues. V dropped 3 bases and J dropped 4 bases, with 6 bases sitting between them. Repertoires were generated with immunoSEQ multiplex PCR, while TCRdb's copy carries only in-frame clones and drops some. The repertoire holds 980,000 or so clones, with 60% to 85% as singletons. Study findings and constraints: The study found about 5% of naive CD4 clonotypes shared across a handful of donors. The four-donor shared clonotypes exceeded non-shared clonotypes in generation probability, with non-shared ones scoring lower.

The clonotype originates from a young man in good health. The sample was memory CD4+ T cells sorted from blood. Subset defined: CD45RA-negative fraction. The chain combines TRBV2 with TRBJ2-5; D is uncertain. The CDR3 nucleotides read TGTGCCAGCAGTGATTGGGTAGAGACCCAGTACTTC. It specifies CASSDWVETQYF.